Below are 2 T cell receptor beta chains sequenced from a single sample in a study of graft-versus-host responses after intestinal transplantation. Tissue processing of the graft released intraepithelial and lamina propria lymphocytes from it. The protocol was immunoSEQ multiplex PCR, while the TCRdb copy is restricted to in-frame clones and leaves out a portion. The sample carries 1,500 to 2,000 clones, roughly 86% recorded once. This sample comprised ileum tissue, obtained 356 days after intestinal transplantation. These TCRs come from a human patient who received an intestinal transplant, so some T cells may come from the graft donor.

V gene TRBV1 combines with J gene TRBJ2-6. TRBV1 is a pseudogene locus. The CDR3 consists of 11 residues. For the CDR3, the DNA is TGCACCAGCAGTCGGGCCAACGTCCTGACTTTC. It encodes CTSSRANVLTF.

The J gene is TRBJ1-5, the V gene TRBV29-1; D is unclear. CDR1 and CDR2 from the germline V gene are SQVTM and ANQGSEA. There are 13 residues in the CDR3. Trimming took off 0 bases at V and 4 bases at J, with 7 bases between the two ends. This CDR3 reads CSVEEGANQPQHF. The CDR3 DNA sequence: TGCAGCGTTGAAGAGGGAGCTAATCAGCCCCAGCATTTT.